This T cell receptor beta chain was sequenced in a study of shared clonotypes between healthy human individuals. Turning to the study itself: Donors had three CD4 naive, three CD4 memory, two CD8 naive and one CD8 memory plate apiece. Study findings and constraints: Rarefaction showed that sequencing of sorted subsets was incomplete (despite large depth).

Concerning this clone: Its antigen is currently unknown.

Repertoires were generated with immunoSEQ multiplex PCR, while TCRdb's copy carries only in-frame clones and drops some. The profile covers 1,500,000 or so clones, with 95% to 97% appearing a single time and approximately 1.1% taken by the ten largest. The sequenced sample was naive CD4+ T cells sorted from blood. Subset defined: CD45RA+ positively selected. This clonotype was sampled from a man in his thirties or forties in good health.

The CDR3 nucleotides read TGTGCCAGCAGTTTTATTAGGGGGCAGGGTAGTTGGAATGAGCAGTTCTTC. This codes for CASSFIRGQGSWNEQFF. The genes are TRBV11-2 and TRBJ2-1, with 7 nucleotides matching TRBD1. V lost 6 bases, J lost 7 bases, and 18 bases stayed unmatched. The CDR3 covers 17 residues. CDR1 and CDR2 from the germline V gene are SGHAT and FQNNGV.